These 8 T cell receptor beta chains originate from one sample sequenced in a study of OX40 agonist ivuxolimab in advanced cancers. Measured with immunoSEQ multiplex PCR; TCRdb has only the in-frame clones, and not every one. In the table there are 40,000 to 45,000 clones, just under 90% of which are singletons. The sequences come from CD4+ or CD8+ T cells sorted from blood, collected in a trial of the OX40 agonist ivuxolimab. These receptors were collected from an adult with an advanced solid tumor such as melanoma, head and neck, liver or kidney cancer.

The chain couples TRBV19 to TRBJ2-4; possibly TRBD1 or TRBD2 for D (5 bases each). In germline, CDR1 is LNHDA, CDR2 SQIVND (reference sequence). V lost 3 bases to trimming and J lost 0 bases, with 18 bases between them. The CDR3 is 18 residues long. This CDR3 reads CASSMGPSDILAKNIQYF. The CDR3 DNA reads as TGTGCCAGTAGTATGGGACCGTCAGATATACTAGCCAAAAACATTCAGTACTTC.

The chain employs TRBV2 and TRBJ1-2, with D unclear. V gave up 3 bases and J gave up 4 bases, with 9 bases separating them. Germline values: CDR1 SNHLY, CDR2 FYNNEI. This CDR3 has 13 amino acids. The chain's CDR3 is CASSELGIYGYTF. CDR3 DNA: TGTGCCAGCAGTGAGCTGGGGATCTATGGCTACACCTTC.

The CDR3 loop reads CASSLRGPGEYF. The CDR3 DNA reads as TGTGCCAGCAGCCTCAGGGGCCCCGGAGAGTACTTC. V gene TRBV7-8 combines with J gene TRBJ2-7, with a weak D call TRBD1 (6 bases). The V gene's germline CDR1 is SGHVS and CDR2 FQNEAQ. Trimming shortened V by 5 bases and J by 11 bases, and 16 bases separated the two germline ends. The CDR3 is made up of 12 amino acids.

The chain couples TRBV9 to TRBJ2-7; 9 nucleotides align to TRBD2. CDR3 length: 17 amino acids. With 2 bases clipped from V and 2 bases from J, the junction kept 11 bases outside the gene matches. Looked up from germline, CDR1 is SGDLS and CDR2 is YYNGEE. CDR3 region: CASSVKKSGRSPYEQYF. The DNA for the CDR3 is TGTGCCAGCAGCGTGAAAAAAAGCGGGAGGTCTCCCTACGAGCAGTACTTC. Combining the CDR3 with reference TRBV9 and TRBJ2-7 gives the whole variable domain DSGVTQTPKHLITATGQRVTLRCSPRSGDLSVYWYQQSLDQGLQFLIQYYNGEERAKGNILERFSAQQFPDLHSELNLSSLELGDSALYFCASSVKKSGRSPYEQYFGPGTRLTVT.

The chain recombines TRBV6-1 with TRBJ2-1, with 10 bases fitting TRBD2. Unmatched junction bases numbered 1, after V lost 1 base and J lost 4 bases. CDR1 is MNHNS, CDR2 SASEGT, per germline. The length of the CDR3 is 15 residues. CDR3: CASSEEAGGYNEQFF. In nucleotides, the CDR3 is TGTGCCAGCAGTGAAGAAGCGGGAGGGTACAATGAGCAGTTCTTC.

CDR3: CASSETSGRGTDTQYF. CDR3 DNA: TGTGCCAGCAGTGAGACTAGCGGGAGAGGTACAGATACGCAGTATTTT. The V gene is TRBV2, the J gene TRBJ2-3; TRBD2 aligns across 12 bases. CDR3 length: 16 amino acids. V lost 3 bases to trimming and J lost 3 bases; unmatched junction nucleotides: 4. CDR1 and CDR2 (germline): SNHLY, FYNNEI.

The chain couples TRBV9 to TRBJ2-7; 8 nucleotides align to TRBD2. J was trimmed by 3 bases and V by 0 bases; bases with no gene match: 5. The CDR3 runs 15 residues. Germline CDR1 is SGDLS and CDR2 is YYNGEE. The CDR3 is CASSVEPSGFYEQYF. CDR3 DNA sequence: TGTGCCAGCAGCGTAGAACCTAGCGGGTTCTACGAGCAGTACTTC.

V and J are TRBV7-9 and TRBJ2-1, with 12 bases lining up with TRBD1. Germline-derived CDR1 and CDR2 are SEHNR and FQNEAQ (reference sequence). V trimming: 8 bases; J trimming: 8 bases; junction bases outside the gene matches: 7. This CDR3 is built from 14 residues. The chain's CDR3 is CASHPGDRGHEQFF. As DNA, the CDR3 is TGTGCCAGCCATCCGGGGGACAGGGGGCATGAGCAGTTCTTC.